The 2 T cell receptor beta chains below were found in one sample sequenced in a study of control samples from healthy donors and cancer patients. Sequencing used immunoSEQ multiplex PCR; TCRdb keeps in-frame clones, though not all of them. The sample includes roughly 41,000 clones, roughly 94% of them seen just once. The specimen was blood. The origin of the receptors is a man in his sixties in good health.

About this clone: Sequence at one end of the junction differs from germline and may be a read error. The chain employs TRBV6-2 or TRBV6-3 and TRBJ2-1; possible D gene TRBD2, 6 bases. Germline assignment: CDR1 MNHEY and CDR2 SVGEGT. This CDR3 contains 16 residues. In DNA form, the CDR3 reads TGTGCCAGCAGTGACTCTCTAGCGCCCTCCTACAATGAGCAGTTCTTC. Protein sequence: CASSDSLAPSYNEQFF.

This sequence joins TRBV25-1 and TRBJ2-1; TRBD2 aligns across 9 bases. V gave up 5 bases and J gave up 8 bases; unmatched junction bases: 10. The CDR3 totals 15 residues. Germline loops: CDR1 MGHDK, CDR2 SYGVNS. CDR3 amino acids: CASSKLAGTLDEQFF. The CDR3 region has the DNA TGTGCCAGCAGTAAGCTAGCGGGGACCCTGGATGAGCAGTTCTTC.